This T cell receptor (beta chain) was documented in a study of blood T cell repertoires in COVID-19. V shed 6 bases and J shed 10 bases, with 19 bases lying between them. The CDR3 has 14 residues. CDR1 and CDR2 from the germline V gene are MNHEY and SVGEGT. Here immunoSEQ multiplex PCR was the method, and the copy in TCRdb shows in-frame clones only, minus some. The sample yields roughly 380,000 clones, roughly 77% seen once. The sequencing sample was made of peripheral blood. The chain carries TRBV6-2 or TRBV6-3 and TRBJ2-1; D gene ambiguous. The receptor was isolated from a human donor with acute or convalescent COVID-19. The donor label of this sample is uncertain. The DNA of the CDR3 is TGTGCCAGCAGCCGAGCCCGACCCCTGGAGGAGCAGTTCTTC. Protein sequence: CASSRARPLEEQFF.